These 29 T cell receptor beta chains were all obtained from the same sample, sequenced in a study of human T cells and chemical hapten exposure. Via MiXCR, TCRdb re-called the RACE reads, giving one row per CDR3 protein. The table shows 350,000 or so distinct CDR3 sequences, with 6% to 8.5% occurring only once. Time point denoted: patch test 1, 2 weeks after DPC sensitization. The treatment: therapeutic diphenylcyclopropenone sensitization with weekly scalp DPC. The material sequenced was whole blood, taken in connection with sensitization to the hapten diphenylcyclopropenone (DPC). The receptors originated from a woman aged 18-30 years with alopecia areata. Some clones in this sample may be carry-over from other donors' samples.

This clonotype was observed at least ten times. This chain joins TRBV12-3 or TRBV12-4 and TRBJ1-4; weak D call: TRBD1 (6 bases). CDR3 length: 16 residues. V shed 4 bases and J shed 5 bases, with 17 bases lying between them. The DNA of the CDR3 is TGTGCCAGCAGTTGGAACTCAGGGGAGGGGAATGAAAAACTGTTTTTT. Translation gives CASSWNSGEGNEKLFF.

The V gene is TRBV6-5, the J gene TRBJ1-6; 9 bases align to TRBD1. Per the germline V gene, CDR1 is MNHEY and CDR2 is SVGAGI. The CDR3 is 16 amino acids. Trimming cost V 2 bases and J 15 bases; bases outside gene matches: 14. The CDR3 coding sequence is TGTGCCAGCAGTTACCAATTTGGGACAGGGCATCGTGGCCTCCACTTT. This sequence encodes CASSYQFGTGHRGLHF.

This clonotype was found many times. The genes are TRBV2 and TRBJ1-5; D remains ambiguous. CDR1 SNHLY and CDR2 FYNNEI come from the germline V gene. V shed 2 bases and J shed 2 bases, with 4 bases lying between them. CDR3 size: 13 residues. CDR3 coding DNA: TGTGCCAGCAGTGAAATCGGCAATCAGCCCCAGCATTTT. It yields the protein CASSEIGNQPQHF. Full variable domain (outside the CDR3, taken from reference TRBV2 and TRBJ1-5): EPEVTQTPSHQVTQMGQEVILRCVPISNHLYFYWYRQILGQKVEFLVSFYNNEISEKSEIFDDQFSVERPDGSNFTLKIRSTKLEDSAMYFCASSEIGNQPQHFGDGTRLSIL.

V is TRBV5-1 and J is TRBJ2-3; D may match TRBD1 or TRBD2 (6 bases each). The CDR3 has 17 residues. The germline CDR1 and CDR2 sequences are SGHRS and YFSETQ. The germline V and J ends were trimmed by 0 bases and 1 base, with 15 bases remaining between them. The CDR3 region has the DNA TGCGCCAGCAGCTTGGCCGCGACGGGGGCCCGCACAGATACGCAGTATTTT. This translates into CASSLAATGARTDTQYF.

In this sample, this clonotype turned up a few times. The V gene is TRBV5-1, the J gene TRBJ2-7; tentative D call: TRBD1 (7 bases). CDR1 is SGHRS and CDR2 is YFSETQ in the germline V gene. This CDR3 is built from 15 residues. Trimming took 0 bases from V and 2 from J, leaving 12 bases between them. CDR3 in amino acids: CASSLGGTAPYEQYF. The DNA for the CDR3 is TGCGCCAGCAGCTTGGGCGGGACAGCCCCCTACGAGCAGTACTTC.

Here the CDR3 reads CSVATGTSGVGGELFF. DNA of the CDR3: TGCAGCGTCGCCACCGGGACTAGCGGCGTTGGCGGGGAGCTGTTTTTT. The V and J genes are TRBV29-1 and TRBJ2-2, with 11 bases aligning to TRBD2. CDR1 is SQVTM, CDR2 ANQGSEA, per germline. The CDR3 consists of 16 residues. V trimming: 6 bases; J trimming: 7 bases; junction bases outside the gene matches: 13.

The chain links TRBV5-4 to TRBJ2-2; 10 nucleotides agree with TRBD1. CDR3 length equals 19 residues. V shed 4 bases and J 4 bases; nucleotides not matched to a gene: 16. CDR1 is SGHNT and CDR2 is YYREEE in the germline V gene (reference sequence). The CDR3 sequence: CASSPRSDRGSLSTGELFF. In DNA form, the CDR3 reads TGTGCCAGCAGCCCGAGATCGGACAGGGGGTCTCTTAGCACCGGGGAGCTGTTTTTT. Using reference TRBV5-4 and TRBJ2-2 for the parts outside the CDR3, the full variable domain is ETGVTQSPTHLIKTRGQQVTLRCSSQSGHNTVSWYQQALGQGPQFIFQYYREEENGRGNFPPRFSGLQFPNYSSELNVNALELDDSALYLCASSPRSDRGSLSTGELFFGEGSRLTVL.

This clonotype was seen ten or more times. The rearrangement links TRBV6-2 or TRBV6-3 to TRBJ2-1; TRBD2 might be the D (5 bases). CDR1 and CDR2 from the germline V gene are MNHEY and SVGEGT. V was shortened by 7 bases and J by 7 bases, with 14 bases between the two germline ends. The CDR3 totals 13 residues. Written as DNA, the CDR3 is TGTGCCAGCACGTCCCGGACGGGGAATGAGCAGTTCTTC. This translates into CASTSRTGNEQFF.

The chain has TRBV15 and TRBJ1-4; D unclear. This CDR3 region has 14 residues. Germline CDR1 and CDR2: LNHNV and YYDKDF (reference sequence). Trimming took off 2 bases at V and 8 bases at J, with 12 bases between the two ends. The CDR3 is CATSRPIPGEKLFF. The CDR3, as DNA: TGTGCCACCAGCAGACCCATCCCCGGGGAAAAACTGTTTTTT.

This clonotype was seen a handful of times. This rearrangement joins TRBV6-6 to TRBJ1-2, with D unclear. Germline V gene sequence: CDR1 MNHNY, CDR2 SVGAGI (reference sequence). CDR3 size: 15 residues. V lost 6 bases, J lost 5 bases, and 19 bases lay in between. CDR3 in DNA: TGTGCCAGCAGACCTCCTATCGGGGATGCTTATGGCTACACCTTC. It codes for CASRPPIGDAYGYTF.

The chain is built from TRBV4-2 and TRBJ2-7; maybe TRBD1 (5 bases). CDR1 is LGHNA and CDR2 is YNFKEQ in the germline V gene. The CDR3 loop spans 13 amino acids. Trimming took off 8 bases at V and 3 bases at J, with 14 bases between the two ends. CDR3 in DNA: TGTGCCAGCGCCCAGGGCATTCGCTACGAGCAGTACTTC. Its translation: CASAQGIRYEQYF.

The chain uses TRBV7-3 and TRBJ1-3; no clear D. V was trimmed by 6 bases and J by 4 bases, leaving 13 bases between them. Germline assignment: CDR1 SGHTA and CDR2 FQGTGA. This CDR3 region has 14 residues. CDR3 sequence reads: CASSLAPAGNTIYF. As DNA, the CDR3 is TGTGCCAGCAGTTTAGCCCCTGCCGGAAACACCATATATTTT.

This clonotype has only a few counts. This sequence joins TRBV27 and TRBJ2-5; no definite D call. This CDR3 comprises 13 residues. Looked up from germline, CDR1 is MNHEY and CDR2 is SMNVEV (reference sequence). V gave up 6 bases and J gave up 2 bases, with 10 bases separating them. The CDR3 sequence: CASRTDAQETQYF. The CDR3 nucleotides are TGTGCCAGCAGGACGGATGCACAAGAGACCCAGTACTTC.

There are a few counts of this clonotype. DNA for the CDR3: TGCAGCTCCCGGACAGGGTTCAATGAGCAGTTCTTC. Protein: CSSRTGFNEQFF. V usage is TRBV29-1 and J usage is TRBJ2-1; 8 nucleotides line up with TRBD1. The CDR3 consists of 12 residues. Germline V gene data show CDR1 as SQVTM and CDR2 as ANQGSEA. The ends lost 8 bases at V and 6 bases at J; junction bases unmatched: 6.

This clonotype was picked up a small number of times. This chain connects TRBV6-1 to TRBJ2-4, with a tentative D call TRBD2 (6 bases). CDR1 MNHNS and CDR2 SASEGT come from the germline V gene. The V end lost 4 bases, the J end lost 1 base, and 8 bases lay between the germline ends. The length of the CDR3 is 14 residues. This CDR3 is CASSGGGAKNIQYF. The DNA of the CDR3 is TGTGCCAGCAGTGGAGGAGGGGCCAAAAACATTCAGTACTTC.

This clonotype was observed a few times. The chain employs TRBV5-1 and TRBJ2-3; D uncertain. This CDR3 region has 11 residues. Per the germline V gene, CDR1 is SGHRS and CDR2 is YFSETQ. Trimming stripped 6 bases from V and 2 bases from J, with 4 bases between. CDR3: CASTITDTQYF. CDR3 bases: TGCGCCAGCACTATCACAGATACGCAGTATTTT.

This clonotype was seen ten or more times. This chain uses TRBV12-3 or TRBV12-4 with TRBJ1-2; D unclear. V lost 6 bases, J lost 4 bases, and 9 bases lay in between. The CDR3 has 12 residues. The CDR3 nucleotides are TGTGCCAGCAGCCTCGGGGTCTATGGCTACACCTTC. Its protein product is CASSLGVYGYTF.

This clonotype was counted many times. The chain links TRBV10-3 to TRBJ2-3, with 16 bases matching TRBD2. Germline CDR1 is ENHRY and CDR2 is SYGVKD. V lost 8 bases, J lost 6 bases, and 8 bases stayed unmatched. The CDR3 consists of 16 residues. The CDR3 nucleotides read TGTGCCATCTCCGGGACTAGCGGGGGGGCCTGGGATACGCAGTATTTT. This codes for CAISGTSGGAWDTQYF.

This clonotype has more than one count but fewer than ten. The rearrangement uses TRBV27 and TRBJ1-6; 7 bases fit TRBD1. The CDR3 is made up of 15 amino acids. CDR1 and CDR2 (germline): MNHEY, SMNVEV (reference sequence). With 7 bases clipped from V and 6 bases from J, the junction kept 9 bases outside the gene matches. In DNA, the CDR3 is TGTGCCAGCACCAAGGGTTACAGGGGTAATTCACCCCTCCACTTT. The encoded protein is CASTKGYRGNSPLHF.

This clonotype was seen only a few times. V and J are TRBV29-1 and TRBJ2-7; tentative D call: TRBD2 (5 bases). Germline assignment: CDR1 SQVTM and CDR2 ANQGSEA. The CDR3 spans 15 residues. V gave up 7 bases and J gave up 3 bases, with 22 bases separating them. CDR3 in amino acids: CSGVDFGSPIYEQYF. In DNA, the CDR3 is TGCAGCGGTGTGGACTTCGGCTCCCCAATCTACGAGCAGTACTTC.

The chain recombines TRBV24-1 with TRBJ2-1, with unresolved D. The germline V gene has CDR1 KGHDR and CDR2 SFDVKD. V dropped 4 bases and J dropped 3 bases, with 9 bases sitting between them. This CDR3 spans 14 amino acids. CDR3 DNA: TGTGCCACCAGTGAGCGGACCGGCTACAATGAGCAGTTCTTC. Protein product: CATSERTGYNEQFF.

This clonotype was seen ten or more times. The chain employs TRBV12-3 or TRBV12-4 and TRBJ2-3; 12 bases line up with TRBD2. The CDR3 runs to 16 residues. V shed 5 bases and J 1 base; nucleotides not matched to a gene: 4. The CDR3 region has the DNA TGTGCCAGCAGTCCGACTAGCGGGGGCCGCACAGATACGCAGTATTTT. This translates into CASSPTSGGRTDTQYF.

This clonotype was picked up many times. The chain combines TRBV2 with TRBJ2-3; D is unclear. This CDR3 spans 11 amino acids. The V end lost 5 bases, the J end lost 6 bases, and 6 bases lay between the germline ends. CDR1 and CDR2 (germline): SNHLY, FYNNEI. CDR3 in amino acids: CASSRMDTQYF. CDR3 in DNA: TGTGCCAGCAGTCGGATGGATACGCAGTATTTT.

The chain combines TRBV7-2 with TRBJ2-1; possibly TRBD1 for D (6 bases). CDR1 SGHTA and CDR2 FQGNSA come from the germline V gene. This CDR3 has 15 residues. V lost 2 bases to trimming and J lost 2 bases, with 10 bases between them. In DNA, the CDR3 is TGTGCCAGCAGCTTAATGCAGGGGACCTACAATGAGCAGTTCTTC. Its protein product is CASSLMQGTYNEQFF.

This clonotype showed up just a few times. V and J are TRBV29-1 and TRBJ1-2; the D gene is possibly TRBD1 (5 bases). The CDR3 sequence is 14 residues long. Germline assignment: CDR1 SQVTM and CDR2 ANQGSEA. Trimming cost V 0 bases and J 8 bases, with 16 bases left between them. The CDR3 region is CSVEEGEVSGGYTF. The DNA of the CDR3 is TGCAGCGTTGAAGAGGGGGAAGTGTCGGGAGGCTACACCTTC.

The chain combines TRBV27 with TRBJ2-1; 11 nucleotides match TRBD2. Per germline, CDR1 MNHEY and CDR2 SMNVEV (reference sequence). V was clipped by 6 bases and J by 4 bases; unmatched bases: 8. This CDR3 has 16 amino acids. CDR3 bases: TGTGCCAGCAGCTTGGATCTAGCGGGGGGATACAATGAGCAGTTCTTC. The encoded protein is CASSLDLAGGYNEQFF.

This clonotype was seen only a few times. This sequence joins TRBV7-6 and TRBJ1-1; 10 nucleotides align to TRBD1. Germline CDR1 and CDR2: SGHVS and FNYEAQ. The J segment lost 6 bases and the V segment lost 1 base, leaving 2 bases of the junction unmatched. This CDR3 has 14 residues. CDR3 residues: CASSLVGTGAEAFF. The CDR3 DNA reads as TGTGCCAGCAGCTTAGTTGGGACAGGGGCTGAAGCTTTCTTT.

In its sample, this clonotype was seen many times. V gene TRBV21-1 combines with J gene TRBJ2-4; TRBD1 is the table's D call and was not checked against the DNA. TRBV21-1 is marked as a pseudogene. The CDR3 is made up of 14 amino acids. The CDR3 coding sequence is TGTGCCAGCAGCAGGGGGACAGCCAAAAACATTCAGTACTTC. It is translated as CASSRGTAKNIQYF.

V usage is TRBV10-3 and J usage is TRBJ2-3, with a tentative D call TRBD1 (5 bases). The CDR3 extends over 14 amino acids. CDR1 and CDR2 (germline): ENHRY, SYGVKD. Trimming removed 11 bases at V and 0 bases at J, with 15 bases between. The CDR3 nucleotides are TGTGCCGCTTCGATTGGGGCCAGCACAGATACGCAGTATTTT. Translating it yields CAASIGASTDTQYF.